Below, one T cell receptor (beta chain) is given with its context. Its specificity is not known. These data belong to a study of early T cells in non-severe SARS-CoV-2 infection. About the research overall: Investigators sequenced bulk RNA drawn from unsorted whole blood, and chains remained unpaired.

Findings and caveats of the study: In VDJdb matching, anti-spike CD8 responses were favored while private and CD4 specificities went missing.

Attachment of unique molecular identifiers was made to individual cDNA molecules. TCRdb itself ran the 5' RACE reads through MiXCR, one entry per CDR3 protein. The sample includes 45,000 to 55,000 distinct CDR3 sequences, 7% to 8% seen only once; the top ten take 5% to 6.5%. What was sequenced was whole blood. This TCR came from an adult who was a healthcare worker with PCR-confirmed SARS-CoV-2 infection or an uninfected control (not recorded which).

CDR3 coding DNA: TGTGCCAGCAGTGAACCCTGGACAGGCCCCGAAGCTTTCTTT. This translates into CASSEPWTGPEAFF. The chain joins TRBV2 to TRBJ1-1; TRBD1 agrees at 7 bases. This CDR3 has 14 residues. V trimming: 2 bases; J trimming: 8 bases; junction bases outside the gene matches: 8. Per the germline V gene, CDR1 is SNHLY and CDR2 is FYNNEI. Looking up the rest from reference TRBV2 and TRBJ1-1 gives the full variable domain: EPEVTQTPSHQVTQMGQEVILRCVPISNHLYFYWYRQILGQKVEFLVSFYNNEISEKSEIFDDQFSVERPDGSNFTLKIRSTKLEDSAMYFCASSEPWTGPEAFFGQGTRLTVV.